The rows below give T cell receptor beta chains drawn from one sample of a study of cytotoxic CD8 clonotypes in ibrutinib-treated CLL. Clones were read by immunoSEQ multiplex PCR, and TCRdb kept only the in-frame ones, dropping some. The table shows about 160,000 clones, with under 90% occurring only once. The specimen was PBMCs, collected after 24 months of ibrutinib treatment. The receptors stem from a human donor with chronic lymphocytic leukemia. CDR3s include the opening cysteine and the closing phenylalanine or tryptophan. The order of the fields is J gene, clone size, V gene, CDR3 protein. For some rows the clone size is stated as once, few or many, or as a class when expanded; others skip it.

J gene: TRBJ2-1
clone size: -
V gene: TRBV6-4
CDR3 protein: CASQVFSGGSLYNEQFF

J gene: TRBJ2-1
clone size: few
V gene: TRBV30
CDR3 protein: CAWSGGLAGQDEQFF

J gene: TRBJ1-1
clone size: -
V gene: TRBV2
CDR3 protein: CASQGGMNTEAFF

J gene: TRBJ1-2
clone size: -
V gene: TRBV5-1
CDR3 protein: CASSPGDSASYGYTF

J gene: TRBJ1-5
clone size: -
V gene: TRBV28
CDR3 protein: CASRPTGSQPQHF

J gene: TRBJ1-2
clone size: -
V gene: TRBV9
CDR3 protein: CASSSQTGLGYGYTF

J gene: TRBJ2-5
clone size: -
V gene: TRBV7-7
CDR3 protein: CASSPGTSGRGQETQYF

J gene: TRBJ2-3
clone size: -
V gene: TRBV19
CDR3 protein: CASRRTGGTDTQYF

J gene: TRBJ2-1
clone size: -
V gene: TRBV5-1
CDR3 protein: CASSPDGDGQFF

J gene: TRBJ1-4
clone size: -
V gene: TRBV19
CDR3 protein: CASSILGRASNEKLFF

J gene: TRBJ1-5
clone size: -
V gene: TRBV7-8
CDR3 protein: CASSLAQGGQPQHF

J gene: TRBJ2-3
clone size: many
V gene: TRBV6-1
CDR3 protein: CASRLSAGGPDTQYF

J gene: TRBJ1-4
clone size: -
V gene: TRBV19
CDR3 protein: CASRRATNEKLFF

J gene: TRBJ1-2
clone size: -
V gene: TRBV28
CDR3 protein: CASSSGKQGYTF

J gene: TRBJ2-7
clone size: -
V gene: TRBV5-1
CDR3 protein: CASSQQGSSYEQYF

J gene: TRBJ1-5
clone size: -
V gene: TRBV30
CDR3 protein: CAWSRSWPEPQHF

J gene: TRBJ1-2
clone size: -
V gene: TRBV5-1
CDR3 protein: CASSPQGANYGYTF

J gene: TRBJ2-6
clone size: -
V gene: TRBV19
CDR3 protein: CASTPVGTAYSGANVLTF

J gene: TRBJ2-7
clone size: once
V gene: TRBV4-3
CDR3 protein: CASSQDLHTSSVEQYF

J gene: TRBJ1-1
clone size: -
V gene: TRBV4-1
CDR3 protein: CASSQAVGEGAFF

J gene: TRBJ1-6
clone size: -
V gene: TRBV12-5
CDR3 protein: CASGPGRDRGSPLHF

J gene: TRBJ1-2
clone size: -
V gene: TRBV5-4
CDR3 protein: CASSLRTRMNFNYGYTF

J gene: TRBJ2-3
clone size: -
V gene: TRBV6-1
CDR3 protein: CASSEVRGSADTQYF

J gene: TRBJ2-7
clone size: -
V gene: TRBV7-6
CDR3 protein: CASSGLYEQYF

J gene: TRBJ1-4
clone size: -
V gene: TRBV18
CDR3 protein: CASSIKGTNEKLFF

J gene: TRBJ2-7
clone size: -
V gene: TRBV6-5
CDR3 protein: CASSPGQGATYEQYF

J gene: TRBJ2-1
clone size: few
V gene: TRBV11-2
CDR3 protein: CASSSYDEQFF

J gene: TRBJ1-4
clone size: once
V gene: TRBV9
CDR3 protein: CASSVAGTPNEKLFF

J gene: TRBJ1-5
clone size: -
V gene: TRBV6-5
CDR3 protein: CASSSLGTQPQHF

J gene: TRBJ2-7
clone size: -
V gene: TRBV28
CDR3 protein: CASNSPGHTYEQYF

J gene: TRBJ1-3
clone size: -
V gene: TRBV7-9
CDR3 protein: CASSSIENTIYF

J gene: TRBJ2-1
clone size: -
V gene: TRBV2
CDR3 protein: CASRAYSGGNNEQFF

J gene: TRBJ2-1
clone size: -
V gene: TRBV5-1
CDR3 protein: CASSLGTSGRRNEQFF

J gene: TRBJ1-3
clone size: -
V gene: TRBV7-9
CDR3 protein: CASSLDNSGNTIYF

J gene: TRBJ2-1
clone size: -
V gene: TRBV5-8
CDR3 protein: CASSLRPNEQFF

J gene: TRBJ2-5
clone size: -
V gene: TRBV21-1
CDR3 protein: CARSDRAQETQYF

J gene: TRBJ2-1
clone size: -
V gene: TRBV12-5
CDR3 protein: CASAWGYFEGGSYNEQFF

J gene: TRBJ2-2
clone size: -
V gene: TRBV6-4
CDR3 protein: CASSAHRGLAEHTGELFF

J gene: TRBJ1-4
clone size: -
V gene: TRBV15
CDR3 protein: CATSRDRPVGRNEKLFF

J gene: TRBJ2-7
clone size: -
V gene: TRBV7-9
CDR3 protein: CASSSSGRASYEQYF

J gene: TRBJ1-2
clone size: -
V gene: TRBV7-9
CDR3 protein: CASSRGGGHPFDGYTF

J gene: TRBJ1-5
clone size: -
V gene: TRBV7-8
CDR3 protein: CASTREVYNQPQHF

J gene: TRBJ2-7
clone size: -
V gene: TRBV7-9
CDR3 protein: CASSPGGSEQYF

J gene: TRBJ2-7
clone size: -
V gene: TRBV6-5
CDR3 protein: CASSPGTALGYEQYF

J gene: TRBJ1-3
clone size: -
V gene: TRBV7-2
CDR3 protein: CASREGFSGNTIYF

J gene: TRBJ1-2
clone size: -
V gene: TRBV30
CDR3 protein: CAWERALYGYTF

J gene: TRBJ2-7
clone size: -
V gene: TRBV5-1
CDR3 protein: CASSPQTGFTYEQYF

J gene: TRBJ2-2
clone size: -
V gene: TRBV4-3
CDR3 protein: CASSPRGVTGELFF

J gene: TRBJ1-4
clone size: -
V gene: TRBV5-1
CDR3 protein: CASSQHRTGLNEKLFF

J gene: TRBJ1-1
clone size: -
V gene: TRBV7-9
CDR3 protein: CASSPVGTMNTEAFF

J gene: TRBJ2-6
clone size: -
V gene: TRBV28
CDR3 protein: CASSFGQKLSGANVLTF

J gene: TRBJ1-2
clone size: -
V gene: TRBV7-9
CDR3 protein: CASSLGQAHGYTF

J gene: TRBJ1-3
clone size: -
V gene: TRBV4-1
CDR3 protein: CASSPRIGPNSGNTIYF

J gene: TRBJ2-5
clone size: once
V gene: TRBV6-1
CDR3 protein: CASIIGLAKGGTQYF

J gene: TRBJ2-1
clone size: -
V gene: TRBV7-9
CDR3 protein: CASSLAGTSGQEQFF

J gene: TRBJ1-2
clone size: few
V gene: TRBV9
CDR3 protein: CASSVATYGLYGYTF

J gene: TRBJ1-1
clone size: -
V gene: TRBV19
CDR3 protein: CASLDVTEAFF